Below, 18 T cell receptor beta chains from the same sample are listed, as sequenced in a study of T cells in women clearing cervical HPV infection (dated by TCRdb to the late 2010s). Library prep was done by the immunoSEQ multiplex PCR assay. Here the immuneACCESS table is served through TCRdb, limited to in-frame sequences with V and J called. Missing clones are a known gap in these copies; in checked studies unresolved V genes cover under half, and the rest lacks a known reason. The sample table holds about 29,000 clones. Clones ranked in the top ten supply 2.5% to 3.5% of the sample. The sample comprised blood buffy coat. Receptors were obtained from a woman between 18 and 70 years old with a cervical HPV16 infection that either progressed to CIN3+ or cleared (not recorded which).

For this clone: Read coverage stops 3 residues before the CDR3 terminus; the germline J gene supplies the remainder. The J gene is TRBJ2-3, the V gene TRBV19; 7 positions agree with TRBD1. Looked up from germline, CDR1 is LNHDA and CDR2 is SQIVND (reference sequence). CDR3 length: 16 residues. J gave up 3 bases and V 5 bases, and 11 bases lay outside the gene matches. The sequenced part of the CDR3 DNA is TGTGCCAGTAGTCCCGAGACAGGGCCTTGGACAGATACG. Encoded protein: CASSPETGPWTDT. The CDR3 in its entirety is CASSPETGPWTDTQYF.

Of note for this clone: The CDR3 end lies 3 residues beyond the end of the read and is filled in from the germline J gene. The chain recombines TRBV19 with TRBJ1-1; a weak D match, TRBD1 (5 bases). The CDR3 loop spans 13 amino acids. V was shortened by 3 bases and J by 5 bases, with 10 bases between the two germline ends. Germline lookup yields CDR1 LNHDA and CDR2 SQIVND (reference sequence). CDR3 in amino acids: CASSIKGRTEAFF. CDR3 DNA (partial): TGTGCCAGTAGTATCAAGGGGCGGACTGAA.

With regard to this clone: The read is 3 residues too short to cover the CDR3 end, so that end is filled in from the germline J gene. J is TRBJ1-5 and V is TRBV19, with D tentatively TRBD1 (5 bases). Germline V gene lookup returns CDR1 LNHDA and CDR2 SQIVND (reference sequence). This CDR3 contains 13 residues. The V gene lost 5 bases and the J gene lost 6 bases, with 11 bases spanning the gap. The part of the CDR3 DNA that was read is TGTGCCAGTAGTTCAGGGAGGGGTCAGCCC. It codes for CASSSGRGQP. The CDR3 in full is CASSSGRGQPQHF.

On this clone itself: The CDR3 end lies 3 residues beyond the end of the read and is filled in from the germline J gene. The chain uses TRBV5-1 and TRBJ2-3, with 10 bases that match TRBD1. Germline CDR1 is SGHRS and CDR2 is YFSETQ. V dropped 4 bases and J dropped 3; count of bases not matched to a gene: 11. This CDR3 spans 17 amino acids. The CDR3 spells CASSPNPGTGATDTQYF. The CDR3 DNA, read in part, is TGCGCCAGCAGCCCCAACCCGGGGACAGGGGCAACAGATACG.

A remark on this clone: The missing CDR3 end, 3 residues past where the read stops, is filled in from the germline J gene. V gene TRBV19 combines with J gene TRBJ2-7, with 8 bases identical to TRBD2. V was pared by 5 bases and J by 4 bases, with 13 bases of the junction left unmatched. The CDR3 is 16 amino acids. Germline CDR1 reads LNHDA; CDR2 reads SQIVND (reference sequence). The sequenced CDR3 bases are TGTGCCAGTAGTCCGGTGGCGGGAGGCCGACCTTACGAG. Protein sequence: CASSPVAGGRPYE. The full CDR3 is CASSPVAGGRPYEQYF. Drawing the rest from reference TRBV19 and TRBJ2-7, the complete variable domain is DGGITQSPKYLFRKEGQNVTLSCEQNLNHDAMYWYRQDPGQGLRLIYYSQIVNDFQKGDIAEGYSVSREKKESFPLTVTSAQKNPTAFYLCASSPVAGGRPYEQYFGPGTRLTVT.

Of note for this clone: The sequence runs out 3 residues before the end of the CDR3; the remainder is reconstructed from the germline J gene. The chain employs TRBV18 and TRBJ2-7; TRBD1 aligns across 10 bases. The CDR3 is 15 amino acids. Unmatched junction bases numbered 8, after V lost 3 bases and J lost 6 bases. From germline, CDR1 is KGHSH and CDR2 LQKENI. CDR3 DNA, as far as it was read: TGTGCCAGCTCACCCACCGGGACAGGGGCGGCCGAG. It specifies CASSPTGTGAAE. The full CDR3 protein reads CASSPTGTGAAEQYF.

Worth noting for this clone: The read finishes 3 residues shy of the CDR3 end, and the germline J gene is used to complete it. This chain connects TRBV19 to TRBJ1-5, with 8 bases fitting TRBD1. Germline lookup yields CDR1 LNHDA and CDR2 SQIVND (reference sequence). Trimming cost V 10 bases and J 5 bases; bases outside gene matches: 4. The CDR3 is made up of 12 amino acids. The CDR3 loop reads CATKDRDQPQHF. The CDR3 DNA, read in part, is TGTGCCACCAAGGACAGGGATCAGCCC.

Points on this clone: The read finishes 3 residues shy of the CDR3 end, and the germline J gene is used to complete it. The rearrangement joins TRBV6-1 to TRBJ2-7, with 9 bases fitting TRBD1. The CDR3 extends over 14 amino acids. Trimming cost V 3 bases and J 5 bases; bases outside gene matches: 5. CDR1 and CDR2 (germline): MNHNS, SASEGT. CDR3 bases read: TGTGCCAGCAGTGACGGGACAGGGACAAACGAG. Translating gives CASSDGTGTNE. The whole CDR3 protein reads CASSDGTGTNEQYF.

A remark on this clone: The read halts 3 residues ahead of the CDR3 end, with the missing end drawn from the germline J gene. The V call is TRBV10-3, the J call TRBJ1-2, with D maybe TRBD1 (5 bases). Germline V gene data show CDR1 as ENHRY and CDR2 as SYGVKD. This CDR3 comprises 13 residues. The CDR3 loop reads CAISESMTEGYTF. CDR3 DNA (partial): TGTGCCATCAGTGAGTCGATGACAGAAGGC.

A note on this clone: The CDR3 extends 3 residues past the end of the read, so its final part is completed from the germline J gene. The J gene is TRBJ1-4, the V gene TRBV2; D is uncertain. Germline V gives CDR1 SNHLY, CDR2 FYNNEI. With 8 bases removed from V and 3 bases from J, the gap between germline ends came to 10 bases. This CDR3 contains 13 residues. CDR3 DNA (partial): TGTGCCAGCGGTTGGAGGGCTAATGAAAAA. Its protein is CASGWRANEK. The complete CDR3 reads CASGWRANEKLFF.

Comments on this clone: The sequence runs out 3 residues before the end of the CDR3; the remainder is reconstructed from the germline J gene. V and J are TRBV19 and TRBJ1-6, with 10 bases matching TRBD1. CDR1 LNHDA and CDR2 SQIVND come from the germline V gene (reference sequence). After removal of 5 bases from V and 10 bases from J, the junction contained 8 bases not matched to a gene. The CDR3 totals 15 residues. The CDR3 bases that were read are TGTGCCAGTAGTGGAGGGGACAGGGGAAGATCACCC. This translates into CASSGGDRGRSP. The CDR3, in full, reads CASSGGDRGRSPLHF.

On this clone itself: The read halts 3 residues ahead of the CDR3 end, with the missing end drawn from the germline J gene. The V and J genes are TRBV20-1 and TRBJ1-1; TRBD1 matches 8 bases. Unmatched junction bases numbered 5, after V lost 0 bases and J lost 5 bases. CDR3 length: 14 amino acids. The germline gives CDR1 DFQATT, CDR2 SNEGSKA (reference sequence). The CDR3 region is CSARESGQVTEAFF. The covered CDR3 bases are TGCAGTGCTAGAGAGTCGGGACAGGTGACTGAA.

Turning to this clone: The CDR3 is cut off 3 residues early in the read; its end comes from the germline J gene. The V call is TRBV30, the J call TRBJ1-1; tentative D call: TRBD1 (6 bases). This CDR3 comprises 17 residues. With 4 bases removed from V and 1 base from J, the gap between germline ends came to 22 bases. In germline, CDR1 is GTSNPN, CDR2 SVGIG (reference sequence). The covered CDR3 bases are TGTGCCTGGACAGCGGGGGGACACTCCTTCGGGAACACTGAA. Its protein is CAWTAGGHSFGNTE. The full CDR3 protein reads CAWTAGGHSFGNTEAFF.

Worth noting for this clone: The read stops 3 residues short of the end of the CDR3; the missing end is completed from the germline J gene. Additional DNA sequences in this sample encode the identical CDR3. V gene TRBV5-8 combines with J gene TRBJ1-1; no reliable D call. Per germline, CDR1 SGHTS and CDR2 YDEGEE. CDR3 length equals 13 residues. Between the trimmed V and J ends, which lost 0 bases and 7 bases, there was a span of 10 bases. The sequenced part of the CDR3 DNA is TGTGCCAGCAGCTTGGGGCAAGGCGGTGAA. Amino acids: CASSLGQGGE. The CDR3, in full, reads CASSLGQGGEAFF.

As to this clone: The CDR3 extends 3 residues past the end of the read, so its final part is completed from the germline J gene. The genes are TRBV2 and TRBJ1-2; D possibly corresponds to TRBD1 (6 bases). Trimming left V 7 bases short and J 4 bases short, with 13 bases between. CDR1 and CDR2 from the germline V gene are SNHLY and FYNNEI. The CDR3 runs 13 residues. The chain's CDR3 is CASTREGVYGYTF. The part of the CDR3 DNA that was read is TGTGCCAGCACTAGGGAGGGGGTCTATGGC.

A word on this clone: The read terminates 3 residues before the CDR3 end, so the remaining end is supplied by the germline J gene. The sample contains more than one DNA sequence encoding this CDR3. The chain combines TRBV30 with TRBJ2-5, with TRBD2 as a possible D gene (5 bases). CDR3 length equals 12 residues. Germline V gene lookup returns CDR1 GTSNPN and CDR2 SVGIG (reference sequence). V was shortened by 1 base and J by 2 bases, with 5 bases between the two germline ends. The DNA read from the CDR3 is TGTGCCTGGAGTGCGGGGCAAGAGACC. This encodes CAWSAGQET. The full CDR3 reads CAWSAGQETQYF.

Note on this clone: The DNA ends 3 residues before the CDR3 does, and the rest of the CDR3 is filled in from the germline J gene. V and J are TRBV27 and TRBJ2-3; D not resolved. This CDR3 contains 13 residues. The V gene's germline CDR1 is MNHEY and CDR2 SMNVEV (reference sequence). Trimming pared 3 bases from V and 4 bases from J, leaving 8 bases between. The CDR3 region is CASSFIWPDTQYF. CDR3 DNA, as far as it was read: TGTGCCAGCAGTTTCATCTGGCCAGATACG.

With regard to this clone: The CDR3 extends 3 residues past the end of the read, so its final part is completed from the germline J gene. The chain uses TRBV28 and TRBJ2-1; no definite D call. V lost 6 bases and J lost 2, with 14 bases in between. Per the germline V gene, CDR1 is MDHEN and CDR2 is SYDVKM. The CDR3 extends over 15 amino acids. The sequenced part of the CDR3 DNA is TGTGCCAGCAGCTTAGCCGACTGGACCTACAATGAG. Translated: CASSLADWTYNE. The CDR3 as a whole reads CASSLADWTYNEQFF.